This T cell receptor (beta chain) was captured in a study of blood T cell repertoires in COVID-19. Across the whole study: The origin of the acute and convalescent COVID-19 samples was the United States, Italy and Spain.

This clone was recorded a few times. The same CDR3 is also encoded by other DNA sequences in this sample. Participant age was roughly 18 to 90 years, and participants resided in fewer than 30 US areas. Participants' own reports of clinical history determined their cohort assignment. Looked up from germline, CDR1 is MDHEN and CDR2 is SYDVKM. With 7 bases removed from V and 4 bases from J, the gap between germline ends came to 14 bases. The CDR3 sequence is 14 residues long. Original data processing: Estimation of nucleated cell counts was performed using reference gene primer amplification. Libraries were prepared by immunoSEQ multiplex PCR; TCRdb keeps only in-frame clonotypes and omits some of them. D and trimming were read from the DNA, whereas the V and J calls and clone size are those reported in that table. The sample records some 290,000 clones, over 85% being singletons.

The sequence derives from a woman in her thirties who had recovered from COVID-19. This chain joins TRBV28 and TRBJ1-3, with no clear D. Sequencing used PBMCs or T cells enriched from blood (not recorded which). The DNA of the CDR3 is TGTGCCAGCACGCTCGGAGGGTTGGGAAACACCATATATTTT. The encoded protein is CASTLGGLGNTIYF.